Reported below is one T cell receptor beta chain. The antigen is not known. The protocol was immunoSEQ multiplex PCR, while the TCRdb copy is restricted to in-frame clones and leaves out a portion. The data hold some 180,000 clones, with 80% to 95% observed a single time. The data are from a study of T cell responses to AZD1222 COVID-19 vaccine. Broader study findings: A reported finding is that nearly half of spike-specific TCRs target unmutated variant regions. White British donors predominated, females outnumbered males, and clonal diversity was possibly underestimated.

V lost 5 bases, J lost 3 bases, and 11 bases lay in between. The CDR3 sequence is 13 residues long. Germline CDR1 and CDR2: MNHEY and SVGAGI. The material sequenced was peripheral blood, taken 28 days after the second AZD1222 dose. The rearrangement links TRBV6-5 to TRBJ2-7, with D hard to call. This clonotype was obtained from an adult who received the AZD1222 COVID-19 vaccine. The CDR3, as DNA: TGTGCCAGCAGTCCTGGGCCCTTCTACGAGCAGTACTTC. This sequence encodes CASSPGPFYEQYF.